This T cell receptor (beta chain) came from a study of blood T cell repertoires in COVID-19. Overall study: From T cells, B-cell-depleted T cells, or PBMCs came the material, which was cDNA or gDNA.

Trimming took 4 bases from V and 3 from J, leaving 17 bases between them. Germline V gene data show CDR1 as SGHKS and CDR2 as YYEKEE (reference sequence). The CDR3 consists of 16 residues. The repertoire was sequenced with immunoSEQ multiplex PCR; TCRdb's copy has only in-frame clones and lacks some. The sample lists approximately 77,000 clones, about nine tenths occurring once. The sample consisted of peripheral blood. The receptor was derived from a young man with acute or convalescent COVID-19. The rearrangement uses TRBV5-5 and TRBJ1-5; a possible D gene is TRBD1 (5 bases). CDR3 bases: TGTGCCAGCAGCCCCCGGAGGGACGGGACCAATCAGCCCCAGCATTTT. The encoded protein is CASSPRRDGTNQPQHF.